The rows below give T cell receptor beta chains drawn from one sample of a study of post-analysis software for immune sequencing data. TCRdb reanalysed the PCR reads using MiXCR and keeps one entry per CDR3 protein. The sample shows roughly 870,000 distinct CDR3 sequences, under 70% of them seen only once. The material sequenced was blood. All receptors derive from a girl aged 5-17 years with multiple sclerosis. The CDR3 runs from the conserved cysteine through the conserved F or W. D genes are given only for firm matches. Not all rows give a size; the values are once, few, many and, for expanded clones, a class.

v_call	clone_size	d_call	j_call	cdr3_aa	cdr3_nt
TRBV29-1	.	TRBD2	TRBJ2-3	CSVVASGGAIYTQYF	TGCAGCGTTGTGGCTAGCGGGGGGGCGATCTATACGCAGTATTTT
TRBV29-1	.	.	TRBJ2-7	CSVAQGITYEQYF	TGCAGCGTTGCACAGGGAATCACCTACGAGCAGTACTTC
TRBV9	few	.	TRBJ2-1	CASSVGTGSSYNEQFF	TGTGCCAGCAGCGTAGGAACAGGGAGCTCCTACAATGAGCAGTTCTTC
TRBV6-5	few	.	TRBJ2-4	CASRDSLAKNIQYF	TGTGCCAGCAGGGACAGTCTAGCCAAAAACATTCAGTACTTC
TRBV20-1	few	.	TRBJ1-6	CSARDFPGSFTSSYNSPLHF	TGCAGTGCTAGAGACTTCCCAGGCAGCTTCACGAGCTCCTATAATTCACCCCTCCACTTT
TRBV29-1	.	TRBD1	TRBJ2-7	CSVIAGTGTYEQYF	TGCAGCGTTATTGCCGGGACAGGAACCTACGAGCAGTACTTC
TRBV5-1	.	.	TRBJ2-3	CASSPGLEGDTQYF	TGCGCCAGCAGCCCAGGACTGGAGGGGGATACGCAGTATTTT
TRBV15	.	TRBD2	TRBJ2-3	CATLAGDTDTQYF	TGTGCCACCCTAGCGGGAGACACAGATACGCAGTATTTT
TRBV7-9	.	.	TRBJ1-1	CASSLEDRRAFF	TGTGCCAGCAGCTTAGAGGATCGGCGAGCTTTCTTT
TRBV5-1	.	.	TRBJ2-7	CASSLGLGLGTYEQYF	TGCGCCAGCAGCTTGGGCTTAGGGCTAGGTACTTACGAGCAGTACTTC
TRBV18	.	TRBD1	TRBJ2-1	CASSPSSGGTHNEQFF	TGTGCCAGCTCACCATCCTCAGGGGGCACTCACAATGAGCAGTTCTTC
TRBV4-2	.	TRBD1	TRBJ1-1	CASSQDAADRPEAFF	TGTGCCAGCAGCCAAGATGCTGCGGACAGGCCTGAAGCTTTCTTT
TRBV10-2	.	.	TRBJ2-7	CASSGGQGIEQYF	TGCGCCAGCAGTGGAGGGCAAGGAATCGAGCAGTACTTC
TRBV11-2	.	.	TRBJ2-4	CASSPGVVAKNIQYF	TGTGCCAGCAGCCCTGGCGTAGTGGCCAAAAACATTCAGTACTTC
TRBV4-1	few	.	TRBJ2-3	CASSQSDPSWTDTQYF	TGCGCCAGCAGCCAATCGGACCCGTCCTGGACAGATACGCAGTATTTT
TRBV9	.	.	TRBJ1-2	CAGSVATVAPGSNYGYTF	TGTGCCGGCAGCGTAGCCACAGTAGCCCCCGGTAGTAACTATGGCTACACCTTC
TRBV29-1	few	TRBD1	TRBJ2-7	CSVQTGSSYEQYF	TGCAGCGTCCAGACAGGGAGCTCCTACGAGCAGTACTTC
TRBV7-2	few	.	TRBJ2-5	CASSLQPNLPETQYF	TGTGCCAGCAGCTTACAGCCAAACCTCCCAGAGACCCAGTACTTC
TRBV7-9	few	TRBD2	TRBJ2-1	CASSTSGEYNEQFF	TGTGCCAGCAGCACTAGCGGGGAGTACAATGAGCAGTTCTTC
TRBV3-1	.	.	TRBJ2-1	CASSPALGTSNEQFF	TGTGCCAGCAGCCCTGCATTAGGTACTAGCAATGAGCAGTTCTTC
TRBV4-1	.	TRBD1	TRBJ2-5	CASSQGQGPGETQYF	TGCGCCAGCAGCCAAGGACAGGGGCCGGGAGAGACCCAGTACTTC
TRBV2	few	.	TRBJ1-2	CASSEGRVTYGYTF	TGTGCCAGCAGTGAAGGGAGGGTGACCTATGGCTACACCTTC
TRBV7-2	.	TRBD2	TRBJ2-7	CASSRTSGSPGEQYF	TGTGCCAGCAGCCGGACTAGCGGGAGTCCGGGGGAGCAGTACTTC
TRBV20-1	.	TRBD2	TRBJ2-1	CSARRSSGRVGEQFF	TGCAGTGCTAGAAGATCCAGCGGGAGAGTAGGGGAGCAGTTCTTC
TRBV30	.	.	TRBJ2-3	CAWGLSTDTQYF	TGTGCCTGGGGACTTTCCACAGATACGCAGTATTTT
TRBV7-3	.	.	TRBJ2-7	CASSLKTAGEQYF	TGTGCCAGCAGCTTAAAAACCGCGGGCGAGCAGTACTTC
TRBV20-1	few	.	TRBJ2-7	CSARVAGRSYEQYF	TGCAGTGCTAGAGTGGCCGGACGGAGCTACGAGCAGTACTTC